Each of the 5 T cell receptor beta chains below was sequenced from the same sample in a study of blood T cell repertoires in COVID-19. The table came from immunoSEQ multiplex PCR; TCRdb's copy has only in-frame clones and leaves some out. The sample lists more than 300,000 clones, roughly four fifths occurring once. The specimen was PBMCs or T cells enriched from blood (not recorded which). Receptor source: a woman aged 45-65 years who had recovered from COVID-19.

The V gene is TRBV19, the J gene TRBJ2-7; D remains unclear. The CDR3 has 14 residues. CDR1 and CDR2 from the germline V gene are LNHDA and SQIVND (reference sequence). Trimming took off 1 base at V and 0 bases at J, with 7 bases between the two ends. The CDR3 region has the DNA TGTGCCAGTAGTATAGCTACGGGCTCCTACGAGCAGTACTTC. Protein product: CASSIATGSYEQYF.

This CDR3 is CASSWLVGGTEAFF. DNA for the CDR3: TGTGCCAGTAGTTGGTTGGTAGGGGGCACTGAAGCTTTCTTT. The chain couples TRBV19 to TRBJ1-1; a weak D match, TRBD1 (6 bases). The V gene lost 5 bases and the J gene lost 4 bases, with 14 bases spanning the gap. This CDR3 has 14 amino acids. The germline V gene has CDR1 LNHDA and CDR2 SQIVND (reference sequence). Combining the CDR3 with reference TRBV19 and TRBJ1-1 gives the whole variable domain DGGITQSPKYLFRKEGQNVTLSCEQNLNHDAMYWYRQDPGQGLRLIYYSQIVNDFQKGDIAEGYSVSREKKESFPLTVTSAQKNPTAFYLCASSWLVGGTEAFFGQGTRLTVV.

V and J are TRBV7-9 and TRBJ2-1; 13 positions match TRBD2. This CDR3 has 15 residues. After removal of 6 bases from V and 12 bases from J, the junction contained 11 bases not matched to a gene. Looked up from germline, CDR1 is SEHNR and CDR2 is FQNEAQ (reference sequence). CDR3 sequence: CASSQLAGGPLSQFF. The DNA for the CDR3 is TGTGCCAGCAGTCAACTAGCGGGAGGGCCCTTGTCGCAGTTCTTC.

The chain joins TRBV5-1 to TRBJ1-4, with D unclear. Trimming took off 0 bases at V and 3 bases at J, with 12 bases between the two ends. This CDR3 has 16 amino acids. Germline V CDR1 and CDR2: SGHRS, YFSETQ. The CDR3 bases are TGCGCCAGCAGCTTGGGGGCAAACCCTTCTAATGAAAAACTGTTTTTT. Translated, it gives CASSLGANPSNEKLFF.

The chain couples TRBV27 to TRBJ2-1; 8 positions agree with TRBD2. The germline V gene encodes CDR1 MNHEY and CDR2 SMNVEV (reference sequence). This CDR3 contains 17 residues. V shed 4 bases and J 4 bases; nucleotides not matched to a gene: 12. The CDR3 here is CASSSPSLAGSYNEQFF. DNA for the CDR3: TGTGCCAGCAGTTCCCCTTCGTTAGCGGGATCATACAATGAGCAGTTCTTC.